The 19 T cell receptor beta chains reported below all come from one sample, sequenced in a study of regulatory T cells in long-lasting Graves disease. CDR3-region Arm-PCR and iRepertoire HTBI primers produced the TCR beta libraries. TCRdb fed the multiplex PCR reads into MiXCR, producing one record per CDR3 protein. Among over 500,000 distinct CDR3 sequences listed, about 16% were seen once. Time point reported: newly diagnosed GD, antithyroid drugs for less than 3 months. TCR sequences were obtained from RNA taken from PBMCs. These data were also filed under a second study, of T cells in Graves' hyperthyroidism and ophthalmopathy.

The sequenced sample was peripheral blood mononuclear cells (PBMCs), obtained at new diagnosis, from a patient treated with antithyroid drugs. These receptors all stem from a man aged 18 to 29 with Graves disease.

This clonotype was seen repeatedly, ten times or more. The V and J genes are TRBV11-2 and TRBJ2-1; D perhaps matches TRBD2 (5 bases). Trimming cost V 2 bases and J 5 bases, with 10 bases left between them. Germline V gene lookup returns CDR1 SGHAT and CDR2 FQNNGV. There are 14 residues in the CDR3. The CDR3 nucleotides read TGTGCCAGCAGCTTAATCCGAGGGCACAATGAGCAGTTCTTC. Encoded protein: CASSLIRGHNEQFF.

The genes are TRBV7-2 and TRBJ1-1; D remains ambiguous. The germline V and J ends were trimmed by 3 bases and 4 bases, with 9 bases remaining between them. This CDR3 has 13 residues. The germline V gene encodes CDR1 SGHTA and CDR2 FQGNSA. The CDR3 sequence: CASSLYEPTEAFF. In DNA, the CDR3 is TGTGCCAGCAGCTTGTATGAGCCCACTGAAGCTTTCTTT.

This clonotype occurred a few times. The chain links TRBV9 to TRBJ2-3; 8 bases are shared with TRBD2. This CDR3 comprises 16 residues. The germline gives CDR1 SGDLS, CDR2 YYNGEE. V trimming: 0 bases; J trimming: 1 base; junction bases outside the gene matches: 4. The CDR3 loop is CASSVGPGGGTDTQYF. As DNA, the CDR3 is TGTGCCAGCAGCGTAGGACCCGGGGGGGGCACAGATACGCAGTATTTT.

This clonotype was seen at least ten times. The J gene is TRBJ2-3, the V gene TRBV10-2; 12 bases are shared with TRBD2. V trimming: 7 bases; J trimming: 5 bases; junction bases outside the gene matches: 1. CDR1 WSHSY and CDR2 SAAADI come from the germline V gene. The CDR3 sequence is 13 residues long. The CDR3 spells CASMGLAGDTQYF. For the CDR3, the DNA is TGCGCCAGCATGGGACTAGCGGGAGATACGCAGTATTTT.

The chain recombines TRBV6-2 or TRBV6-3 with TRBJ2-5; 7 bases are shared with TRBD1. This CDR3 is 18 amino acids long. Germline V CDR1 and CDR2: MNHEY, SVGEGT. With V trimmed by 1 base and J by 1 base, 12 bases remained unmatched. The CDR3 region has the DNA TGTGCCAGCAGTTACTTCGAATCCCTGACAGGGTCCCAAGAGACCCAGTACTTC. Protein product: CASSYFESLTGSQETQYF.

This chain uses TRBV24-1 with TRBJ2-3; 9 bases fit TRBD2. Germline CDR1 is KGHDR and CDR2 is SFDVKD. The trim removed 4 bases at V and 0 bases at J, leaving 7 bases unmatched. The CDR3 length is 17 residues. The CDR3 nucleotides read TGTGCCACCAGTGAAGCGAGACTAGCGGCTAGCACAGATACGCAGTATTTT. It codes for CATSEARLAASTDTQYF.

This clonotype was detected many times. J is TRBJ1-2 and V is TRBV25-1; 7 nucleotides agree with TRBD1. V lost 9 bases, J lost 8 bases, and 15 bases stayed unmatched. The CDR3 contains 14 residues. CDR1 and CDR2 from the germline V gene are MGHDK and SYGVNS. CDR3 loop: CARLIGGRERGYTF. The CDR3 region has the DNA TGTGCCAGATTGATAGGGGGCAGGGAGCGAGGCTACACCTTC.

V is TRBV27 and J is TRBJ2-2; 9 positions agree with TRBD1. V was pared by 6 bases and J by 9 bases, with 14 bases of the junction left unmatched. The CDR3 loop spans 16 amino acids. CDR1 is MNHEY and CDR2 is SMNVEV in the germline V gene (reference sequence). CDR3 loop: CASSRGQGVISWELFF. In DNA, the CDR3 is TGTGCCAGCAGCCGGGGACAGGGTGTGATCAGCTGGGAGCTGTTTTTT.

The table lists this clonotype with many counts. J is TRBJ2-7 and V is TRBV18; 10 bases agree with TRBD1. Trimming at V came to 4 bases and at J to 2 bases, leaving 8 bases not matched to a gene. Per germline, CDR1 KGHSH and CDR2 LQKENI. The CDR3 runs to 16 residues. The CDR3 DNA is TGTGCCAGCTCACTTCGGGACAGGGGACCCCCCTACGAGCAGTACTTC. Residues: CASSLRDRGPPYEQYF.

J is TRBJ2-7 and V is TRBV18; TRBD2 agrees at 11 bases. This CDR3 region has 16 residues. The ends lost 6 bases at V and 4 bases at J; junction bases unmatched: 11. From germline, CDR1 is KGHSH and CDR2 LQKENI. The CDR3 is CASSQVAGGPGYEQYF. The CDR3 coding sequence is TGTGCCAGCTCTCAAGTAGCGGGAGGGCCAGGGTACGAGCAGTACTTC.

This chain uses TRBV29-1 with TRBJ2-2; D gene ambiguous. The length of the CDR3 is 13 residues. Germline CDR1 and CDR2: SQVTM and ANQGSEA. Trimming removed 4 bases from V and 2 bases from J, with 8 bases in between. CDR3 sequence reads: CSVVTHNTGELFF. The DNA of the CDR3 is TGCAGCGTTGTGACTCACAACACCGGGGAGCTGTTTTTT.

This clonotype was seen only a few times. The chain is built from TRBV20-1 and TRBJ2-1, with TRBD1 matching 8 bases. The CDR3 runs 14 residues. Per germline, CDR1 DFQATT and CDR2 SNEGSKA (reference sequence). Losses at the gene ends were 6 bases for V and 4 bases for J; bases not matched to a gene: 8. Here the CDR3 reads CSAIGQGNYNEQFF. CDR3 nucleotides: TGCAGTGCCATCGGACAGGGAAATTACAATGAGCAGTTCTTC.

Notes on this clonotype: An end of the junction does not agree with germline; a read error may underlie this. The gene calls are TRBV6-9 and TRBJ1-6, with D unresolved. The CDR3 sequence is 14 residues long. CDR1 is MNHGY, CDR2 SVAAGI, per germline. This CDR3 reads CAGSYWRNNSPLHF. The CDR3 nucleotides are TGTGCCGGCAGTTACTGGCGAAATAATTCACCCCTCCACTTT.

This clonotype was counted many times. The chain couples TRBV3-1 to TRBJ2-7; D gene ambiguous. Germline values: CDR1 LGHDT, CDR2 YNNKEL (reference sequence). V dropped 3 bases and J dropped 3 bases, with 6 bases sitting between them. This CDR3 region has 12 residues. DNA for the CDR3: TGTGCCAGCAGCCAGGGGTACTACGAGCAGTACTTC. Translated, it gives CASSQGYYEQYF.

This rearrangement joins TRBV18 to TRBJ2-1, with D hard to call. V lost 4 bases, J lost 8 bases, and 15 bases lay in between. CDR3 length: 14 residues. The germline V gene encodes CDR1 KGHSH and CDR2 LQKENI. CDR3 region: CASSRSLGVYEQFF. CDR3 coding DNA: TGTGCCAGCTCACGATCTCTTGGGGTATATGAGCAGTTCTTC. Full variable domain (outside the CDR3, taken from reference TRBV18 and TRBJ2-1): NAGVMQNPRHLVRRRGQEARLRCSPMKGHSHVYWYRQLPEEGLKFMVYLQKENIIDESGMPKERFSAEFPKEGPSILRIQQVVRGDSAAYFCASSRSLGVYEQFFGPGTRLTVL.

This clonotype has at least ten counts. The CDR3 region has the DNA TGTGCCAGCAGCTCCCCCGGGGGGTTGCGGACCGGGGAGCTGTTTTTT. Residues: CASSSPGGLRTGELFF. The rearrangement joins TRBV12-3 or TRBV12-4 to TRBJ2-2; 7 bases fit TRBD2. J gave up 5 bases and V 6 bases, and 12 bases lay outside the gene matches. The CDR3 consists of 16 residues.

The sample holds many counts of this clonotype. This chain connects TRBV30 to TRBJ2-7; maybe TRBD1 (5 bases). CDR1 and CDR2 from the germline V gene are GTSNPN and SVGIG (reference sequence). The CDR3 has 15 amino acids. Trimming left V 0 bases short and J 5 bases short, with 17 bases between. CDR3 residues: CAWSVQERELNEQYF. The CDR3 DNA reads TGTGCCTGGAGTGTACAGGAACGAGAGTTGAACGAGCAGTACTTC.

This clonotype appeared a few times. One junction end disagrees with the germline gene, perhaps due to a read error. The J gene is TRBJ2-5, the V gene TRBV7-9; D may be TRBD2 (7 bases). CDR1 and CDR2 (germline): SEHNR, FQNEAQ (reference sequence). This CDR3 has 14 residues. CDR3 coding DNA: TGTGCCAGCAGCTTAGCCGGGGGGCGAGAGACCCAGCACTTC. This codes for CASSLAGGRETQHF.

This clonotype has ten or more counts. This rearrangement joins TRBV30 to TRBJ2-1; D not resolved. The V and J ends lost 2 bases and 6 bases respectively, with 5 bases between them. Per the germline V gene, CDR1 is GTSNPN and CDR2 is SVGIG (reference sequence). This CDR3 comprises 11 residues. The CDR3 nucleotides are TGTGCCTGGAGTAGTGGCAATGAGCAGTTCTTC. The encoded protein is CAWSSGNEQFF. The variable domain in full, with the rest retrieved from reference TRBV30 and TRBJ2-1, is SQTIHQWPATLVQPVGSPLSLECTVEGTSNPNLYWYRQAAGRGLQLLFYSVGIGQISSEVPQNLSASRPQDRQFILSSKKLLLSDSGFYLCAWSSGNEQFFGPGTRLTVL.